The 8 T cell receptor beta chains in this list originate from one sample, sequenced in a study of T cell responses to AZD1222 COVID-19 vaccine. Measured with immunoSEQ multiplex PCR; TCRdb has only the in-frame clones, and not every one. The repertoire includes about 180,000 clones, 75% to 90% of them detected once, and about 4.3% sits in the top ten. The material was peripheral blood, obtained 28 days after the second dose of the MenACWY control vaccine. All receptors come from an adult who received the MenACWY meningococcal vaccine as a control.

This chain joins TRBV6-6 and TRBJ2-3, with 7 bases matching TRBD1. Germline CDR1 MNHNY, CDR2 SVGAGI (reference sequence). CDR3 length: 13 amino acids. Germline trimming cut 8 bases from V and 7 bases from J; bases unmatched to any gene: 9. CDR3 in DNA: TGTGCCAGCGGGTCCGACAGGGAACATACGCAGTATTTT. Amino acid sequence: CASGSDREHTQYF.

The chain links TRBV4-1 to TRBJ1-1; a weak D match, TRBD1 (5 bases). The V and J ends lost 2 bases and 4 bases respectively, with 11 bases between them. Germline V gene sequence: CDR1 MGHRA, CDR2 YSYEKL. This CDR3 contains 14 residues. CDR3 region: CASSQSAGPTEAFF. DNA of the CDR3: TGCGCCAGCAGCCAATCGGCAGGGCCCACTGAAGCTTTCTTT.

The CDR3 DNA sequence: TGTGCCAGCAGCTTTATGGAGGATACTTCCTACGAGCAGTACTTC. Protein sequence: CASSFMEDTSYEQYF. V usage is TRBV7-2 and J usage is TRBJ2-7; TRBD2 might be the D (5 bases). CDR1 SGHTA and CDR2 FQGNSA come from the germline V gene. Trimming cost V 3 bases and J 1 base, with 13 bases left between them. This CDR3 region has 15 residues. Full variable domain (outside the CDR3, taken from reference TRBV7-2 and TRBJ2-7): GAGVSQSPSNKVTEKGKDVELRCDPISGHTALYWYRQSLGQGLEFLIYFQGNSAPDKSGLPSDRFSAERTGGSVSTLTIQRTQQEDSAVYLCASSFMEDTSYEQYFGPGTRLTVT.

This chain uses TRBV7-3 with TRBJ1-2; D remains unclear. CDR1 SGHTA and CDR2 FQGTGA come from the germline V gene. Trimming stripped 3 bases from V and 4 bases from J, with 9 bases between. This CDR3 region has 13 residues. The CDR3 DNA reads as TGTGCCAGCAGCTTTCAAGGCGCCTATGGCTACACCTTC. Translation: CASSFQGAYGYTF.

The chain uses TRBV6-5 and TRBJ2-7, with D uncertain. CDR1 and CDR2 (germline): MNHEY, SVGAGI. The germline V and J ends were trimmed by 6 bases and 4 bases, with 16 bases remaining between them. The CDR3 is 14 residues long. The CDR3 loop reads CASSLNRVIYEQYF. Written as DNA, the CDR3 is TGTGCCAGCAGCCTAAACCGGGTGATATACGAGCAGTACTTC.

The chain employs TRBV4-3 and TRBJ2-5, with D maybe TRBD2 (6 bases). This CDR3 contains 14 residues. V dropped 3 bases and J dropped 2 bases, with 10 bases sitting between them. Germline V gene sequence: CDR1 LGHNA, CDR2 YSLEER. In DNA, the CDR3 is TGCGCCAGCAGCCAGGGCGGAGGGCAAGAGACCCAGTACTTC. Residues: CASSQGGGQETQYF.

This chain links TRBV9 with TRBJ1-4; D uncertain. The CDR3 extends over 14 amino acids. V shed 7 bases and J shed 6 bases, with 16 bases lying between them. CDR1 SGDLS and CDR2 YYNGEE come from the germline V gene. As DNA, the CDR3 is TGTGCCAGCGGGGTGGGGATCGGATATGAAAAACTGTTTTTT. As protein: CASGVGIGYEKLFF.

CDR3 bases: TGTGCCAGCAGGCCTCGCCGGGCCAGCAATCAGCCCCAGCATTTT. Translation gives CASRPRRASNQPQHF. This chain joins TRBV7-9 and TRBJ1-5, with D uncertain. The CDR3 loop spans 15 amino acids. The V end was cut by 6 bases, the J end by 1 base, with 13 bases between. Germline assignment: CDR1 SEHNR and CDR2 FQNEAQ (reference sequence).